This paragraph covers one T cell receptor beta chain sequence. Its target is not known. The entry originates in a study of T cell responses to AZD1222 COVID-19 vaccine. Points from the study as a whole: Baseline seropositives among AZD1222 recipients totaled only 5 to 7. Unmutated regions of variants are reportedly targeted by nearly half of spike-specific TCRs. With two AZD1222 doses given, Spike-specific TCR breadth and depth both rose.

V was cut by 4 bases and J by 5 bases, with 12 bases left in between. This CDR3 spans 14 amino acids. Looked up from germline, CDR1 is LNHDA and CDR2 is SQIVND (reference sequence). Produced via immunoSEQ multiplex PCR; TCRdb's table is partial and in-frame only. The table lists 140,000 to 150,000 clones, approximately 94% of them singletons, with over 8% in the top ten. The sample here was peripheral blood, taken on day 0 of AZD1222 vaccination. This TCR was recovered from an adult in good health. The J gene is TRBJ1-5, the V gene TRBV19; possible D gene TRBD1, 5 bases. This chain's CDR3 is CASSTHRSYQPQHF. CDR3 in DNA: TGTGCCAGTAGTACTCACAGGTCTTATCAGCCCCAGCATTTT.